Reported below is one T cell receptor (beta chain). Its antigen remains undetermined. Within one base of it there is no much larger clone, and no base qualities were kept. This sample's treatment or condition label indicates: in vitro stimulation with specific CMV peptide epitopes to enrich CMV-specific T cells. Sequenced using an Illumina HiSeq 1500. The public reads were reanalyzed by TCRdb: fastp trimming at Q25, MiXCR alignment, in-frame beta chains only. Rows with one shared CDR3 protein collapse into an entry with the most common genes and DNA. The sample table holds just over 450,000 distinct CDR3 sequences, of which about 42% were seen once. The ten largest clones represent just under 45% of the sample. This entry comes from a study of T cell repertoires in cytomegalovirus infection (dated by TCRdb to about 2019). About the investigation overall: Alongside well-studied HLA-B-restricted epitopes, the peptide stimulations were aimed at recently identified HLA-C-restricted CMV epitopes, whose presentation resists viral immunomodulation. Donor HLA type was relevant to the analysis, because carriage of CMV infection together with the matching HLA type was indicated by public TCR beta signatures.

Beyond this particular receptor, the publication reports: The ex vivo response was dominated by HLA-C-restricted CMV-specific TCR beta clonotypes, and the single most frequent clonotype in two of eight donors was supplied by these HLA-C-restricted clonotypes. In both this cohort and an independent roughly 350-donor cohort, the cumulative frequency of public TCR beta family members distinguished carriers of CMV infection plus the relevant HLA type.

A distance of 14 bases separates the germline ends of V and J, which lose 5 bases and 1 base respectively. From its cysteine to its phenylalanine, the CDR3 spans 14 amino acids. The only DNA kept is the CDR3, 42 bases in frame from the first base. Sequences DFQATT (CDR1) and SNEGSKA (CDR2) are obtained from the germline V gene (reference sequence). The sample in question was cultured PBMCs, obtained from culture after CMV antigen stimulation. The TCR comes from a human donor in good health (CMV status not recorded). Some clones in this sample may be carry-over from other donors' samples. The rearrangement joined TRBV20-1 to TRBJ1-2, with TRBD1 perhaps the D gene, on 6 matching bases. The CDR3 in this case is CSAAQGQDNYGYTF. The nucleotide sequence is given as TGCAGTGCTGCGCAGGGACAAGATAACTATGGCTACACCTTC.